The clone carrying this T cell receptor beta chain was detected only a few times. What it binds is not known. TCRdb used MiXCR to reprocess the reads, holding one entry per CDR3 protein. The sample contains approximately 730,000 distinct CDR3 sequences, 29% of which appear only once. This record belongs to a study of T cell repertoires in cytomegalovirus infection. Study background: Used in the study were CMV epitopes, some recently identified and HLA-C-restricted, others well-studied and HLA-B-restricted. Public TCR beta signatures indicated both CMV infection and matching HLA type.

Trimming pared 6 bases from V and 5 bases from J, leaving 17 bases between. The V gene's germline CDR1 is ENHRY and CDR2 SYGVKD. There are 15 residues in the CDR3. This rearrangement joins TRBV10-3 to TRBJ2-1, with D possibly matching TRBD2 (7 bases). The TCR comes from a human donor in good health (CMV status not recorded). Some clones in this sample may be carry-over from other donors' samples. The sequencing used cultured CD8+ T cells from PBMCs, collected from culture after CMV antigen stimulation. The CDR3 DNA reads TGTGCCATCAGCCTCCTGCGGGGGCTAAACAATGAGCAGTTCTTC. Translated: CAISLLRGLNNEQFF.